These 16 T cell receptor beta chains share one sample of origin, sequenced in a study of regulatory T cells in long-lasting Graves disease. The time point was: newly diagnosed GD, antithyroid drugs for less than 3 months. Preparation of the TCR library used RNA extracted from PBMCs. Combining iRepertoire HTBI primers with Arm-PCR of CDR3 regions, the authors built TCR beta libraries. TCRdb itself ran the multiplex PCR reads through MiXCR, one entry per CDR3 protein. The sample lists approximately 540,000 distinct CDR3 sequences; approximately 12% were seen once. These sequences were also reported in another study, on T cells in Graves' hyperthyroidism and ophthalmopathy.

Sequenced here: peripheral blood mononuclear cells (PBMCs), sampled at new diagnosis, from a patient treated with antithyroid drugs. These receptors were taken from a woman in her thirties with Graves disease.

This clonotype was recorded a few times. The chain couples TRBV4-3 to TRBJ1-3, with no clear D. Germline assignment: CDR1 LGHNA and CDR2 YSLEER. The CDR3 totals 14 residues. V lost 2 bases, J lost 0 bases, and 5 bases lay in between. The CDR3 loop reads CASSQWTSGNTIYF. CDR3 DNA sequence: TGCGCCAGCAGCCAATGGACCTCTGGAAACACCATATATTTT.

This clonotype was observed many times. CDR3 sequence: CAWTQGNQPQHF. Here the CDR3 DNA reads TGTGCCTGGACCCAGGGGAATCAGCCCCAGCATTTT. V gene TRBV30 combines with J gene TRBJ1-5; a weak D match, TRBD1 (6 bases). The CDR3 loop spans 12 amino acids. Germline CDR1 and CDR2: GTSNPN and SVGIG (reference sequence). Trimming pared 4 bases from V and 4 bases from J, leaving 8 bases between.

This clonotype was counted ten times or more. The chain combines TRBV5-5 with TRBJ1-1; D is unclear. CDR1 and CDR2 from the germline V gene are SGHKS and YYEKEE (reference sequence). V lost 0 bases and J lost 3, with 15 bases in between. The CDR3 is made up of 16 amino acids. CDR3 sequence (DNA): TGTGCCAGCAGCTTGGTTGTCATGCTAATGGACACTGAAGCTTTCTTT. It codes for CASSLVVMLMDTEAFF. Supplemented by reference TRBV5-5 and TRBJ1-1, the full variable domain reads DAGVTQSPTHLIKTRGQQVTLRCSPISGHKSVSWYQQVLGQGPQFIFQYYEKEERGRGNFPDRFSARQFPNYSSELNVNALLLGDSALYLCASSLVVMLMDTEAFFGQGTRLTVV.

This clonotype was counted many times. V gene TRBV28 combines with J gene TRBJ2-2; no clear D gene. With 6 bases removed from V and 3 bases from J, the gap between germline ends came to 11 bases. Germline CDR1 MDHEN, CDR2 SYDVKM. The CDR3 is 14 residues long. CDR3: CASRSHIYTGELFF. CDR3 nucleotide sequence: TGTGCCAGCAGGTCACACATTTACACCGGGGAGCTGTTTTTT.

Turning to this clonotype: In this CDR3 the conserved last residue, phenylalanine or tryptophan, is missing, so a read error is likely. V is TRBV19 and J is TRBJ2-1, with D perhaps being TRBD1 or TRBD2 (5 bases each). This CDR3 comprises 17 residues. With 6 bases removed from V and 9 bases from J, the gap between germline ends came to 27 bases. Germline V gene sequence: CDR1 LNHDA, CDR2 SQIVND (reference sequence). The CDR3 reads CASSTIRGVGLVGEQFS. The CDR3 region has the DNA TGTGCCAGTAGCACTATCAGAGGGGTCGGCCTAGTCGGTGAGCAGTTCTCC.

Comments on this clonotype: Given a much more abundant clone one base away, this may be a read error. The chain has TRBV11-2 and TRBJ2-1; D unresolved. CDR1 and CDR2 (germline): SGHAT, FQNNGV. The CDR3 contains 13 residues. The CDR3 region has the DNA TGCGCCAGCAGCTCGTTTATCTGGAATGAGCAGTTCTTC. As protein: CASSSFIWNEQFF.

This chain connects TRBV4-1 to TRBJ1-5, with D tentatively TRBD1 (5 bases). CDR1 and CDR2 from the germline V gene are MGHRA and YSYEKL. The CDR3 runs 14 residues. Trimming left V 5 bases short and J 6 bases short, with 14 bases between. CDR3 sequence reads: CASSGGGPGQPQHF. The CDR3 bases are TGCGCCAGCAGCGGGGGGGGACCCGGTCAGCCCCAGCATTTT.

V gene TRBV6-5 combines with J gene TRBJ2-7, with 8 bases identical to TRBD2. The CDR3 sequence is 13 residues long. Germline CDR1 MNHEY, CDR2 SVGAGI. The V segment lost 2 bases and the J segment 6 bases; nucleotides outside the gene matches: 3. CDR3: CASSYPGGVEQYF. The CDR3 region has the DNA TGTGCCAGCAGTTACCCGGGGGGGGTCGAGCAGTACTTC.

This clonotype was picked up many times. The chain carries TRBV13 and TRBJ1-2; TRBD1 matches at 7 bases. The CDR3 runs 15 residues. The trim removed 2 bases at V and 4 bases at J, leaving 7 bases unmatched. The germline gives CDR1 PRHDT, CDR2 FYEKMQ (reference sequence). CDR3 in amino acids: CASSLKGARGYGYTF. CDR3 in DNA: TGTGCCAGCAGCTTAAAGGGGGCGCGGGGCTATGGCTACACCTTC.

This clonotype was seen at least ten times. The gene calls are TRBV19 and TRBJ2-7; 8 bases line up with TRBD2. The length of the CDR3 is 15 residues. The germline CDR1 and CDR2 sequences are LNHDA and SQIVND (reference sequence). Trimming removed 6 bases from V and 6 bases from J; junction bases left unmatched: 13. CDR3 bases: TGTGCCAGTAGCGCGGGGGTAGCGGGATCTGGCGAGCAGTACTTC. Translation gives CASSAGVAGSGEQYF.

This clonotype was recorded at least ten times. The chain carries TRBV20-1 and TRBJ2-1, with 9 bases identical to TRBD2. The CDR3 has 13 amino acids. V was clipped by 6 bases and J by 10 bases; unmatched bases: 10. Germline CDR1 and CDR2: DFQATT and SNEGSKA (reference sequence). CDR3 bases: TGCAGTGCCGCGGTCCTCGCGGGAGGGGAGCAGTTCTTC. Its protein is CSAAVLAGGEQFF.

This clonotype has more than one count but fewer than ten. V and J are TRBV19 and TRBJ2-4; the D gene could be TRBD1 or TRBD2 (6 bases each). In germline, CDR1 is LNHDA, CDR2 SQIVND (reference sequence). Deletions cut 10 bases from V and 5 bases from J, with 15 bases between. The CDR3 runs to 13 residues. CDR3 coding DNA: TGTGCCACCAAGGGGGGACCCGAAAACATTCAGTACTTC. Its translation is CATKGGPENIQYF. Variable domain in full (rest from reference TRBV19 and TRBJ2-4): DGGITQSPKYLFRKEGQNVTLSCEQNLNHDAMYWYRQDPGQGLRLIYYSQIVNDFQKGDIAEGYSVSREKKESFPLTVTSAQKNPTAFYLCATKGGPENIQYFGAGTRLSVL.

This clonotype was counted many times. The V gene is TRBV2, the J gene TRBJ2-1; 9 nucleotides line up with TRBD2. V shed 6 bases and J 4 bases; nucleotides not matched to a gene: 7. CDR1 is SNHLY, CDR2 FYNNEI, per germline. The CDR3 runs 15 residues. The CDR3 DNA is TGTGCCAGCAGGCCGACTAGCGGCGGTTACAATGAGCAGTTCTTC. Translated, it gives CASRPTSGGYNEQFF.

Ten or more counts support this clonotype. The chain employs TRBV2 and TRBJ1-6, with 7 bases aligning to TRBD1. Germline CDR1 and CDR2: SNHLY and FYNNEI. The CDR3 contains 15 residues. Trimming removed 7 bases from V and 5 bases from J; junction bases left unmatched: 8. Here the CDR3 DNA reads TGTGCCAGCAAGTTCTCAACAGGGGATAATTCACCCCTCCACTTT. This translates into CASKFSTGDNSPLHF.

This clonotype came up many times. This rearrangement joins TRBV19 to TRBJ1-1; D might be TRBD1 (5 bases). CDR3 length equals 12 residues. Trimming left V 1 base short and J 11 bases short, with 11 bases between. Germline CDR1 and CDR2: LNHDA and SQIVND (reference sequence). Here the CDR3 DNA reads TGTGCCAGTAGTATAGGGGGGACTATCGCTTTCTTT. This codes for CASSIGGTIAFF.

This clonotype was seen many times. The CDR3 end shows no conserved phenylalanine or tryptophan, and so a read error is likely. The rearrangement joins TRBV6-1 to TRBJ1-2; the match to TRBD1 covers 9 bases. V was pared by 6 bases and J by 0 bases, with 8 bases of the junction left unmatched. Germline assignment: CDR1 MNHNS and CDR2 SASEGT. This CDR3 is 16 amino acids long. The CDR3 bases are TGTGCCAGCAGCTCTACCTGGACAGGGGCTAACTATGGCTACACCCTC. Its translation: CASSSTWTGANYGYTL.